The source of this T cell receptor (beta chain) is a study of blood T cell repertoires in COVID-19 (dated by TCRdb to about 2020). Study-wide context: Samples covering the acute and convalescent phases of COVID-19 were provided by collaborators in the United States, Italy and Spain. The material from the prospective study consisted of cDNA or gDNA derived from T cells, B-cell-depleted T cells, or PBMCs. The dataset comprised deeply sampled blood TCRbeta repertoires from subjects exposed to, actively infected with, or recovered from COVID-19. The repertoires were made available in a free public database intended to serve as a resource for research on the immune response to SARS-CoV-2. Samples came from the ongoing ImmuneRACE study (first 160 participants) plus 1,254 subjects from 6 global collaborators. A de-identified subject ID, COVID-19 status, age in years and sex were almost always included in the sample metadata. Where available, HLA class I and class II types were taken from metadata supplied by the sample provider and were not determined by assay-based typing.

Whole blood was collected in K2EDTA tubes by collaborating institutions according to the institutions' own protocols. For TCRbeta analysis, collaborators shipped samples as frozen whole blood, isolated PBMCs, or DNA extracted from either of those sample types. Beyond this particular receptor, the publication reports: Clinical and demographic metadata were provided uncurated, with the amount varying by source and participant.

With respect to this clone: Its antigen has not been determined. No much larger clone exists at a distance of one base, and base qualities are not known.

TCRbeta CDR3 regions were amplified from genomic DNA using the immunoSEQ Assay, a bias-controlled multiplex PCR. For the original study's pipeline: Nucleated cell counts per sample were estimated from amplification of reference gene primers within the assay. To quantify the absolute abundance of each unique TCRbeta CDR3 rearrangement, sequence reads were collapsed and filtered. For each sample, productive Simpson clonality was calculated as the square root of Simpson's diversity index over productive rearrangements. TCRdb retrieved this table from immuneACCESS and kept in-frame rearrangements only. Not all clones are present; in checked studies, unresolved V genes account for under half, and no reason is known for the remainder. The D gene and trimming were derived from the DNA, and the V and J assignments and clone size from that table. The sample table lists roughly 43,000 clones, about four fifths of them with a count of one. More than 4% of the sample rests with the top ten.

V gives up 6 bases and J gives up 0 bases, and the segment between their germline ends measures 20 bases. Including the terminal cysteine and phenylalanine, the CDR3 comprises 18 residues. Of all the DNA, just the CDR3 is kept, 54 bases in frame from base 1. Via the germline V gene (reference sequence), CDR1 is LNHDA and CDR2 SQIVND. Sequenced sample: peripheral blood. The clonotype comes from a woman aged 70 to 79 with acute or convalescent COVID-19. The rearrangement combines TRBV19 with TRBJ1-4; the best D guess is TRBD1, with 6 bases matching. CDR3 protein: CASRKSGGLAPTNEKLFF. The DNA is as follows: TGTGCCAGTAGGAAATCGGGGGGCCTAGCACCAACTAATGAAAAACTGTTTTTT.